The entry below gives a single T cell receptor beta chain sequence along with its context. Its antigen remains unidentified. The data are from a study of metastatic and nonmetastatic thyroid tumors. About the study: Repertoires from blood and tumor or nodule tissue of malignant and benign thyroid patients were compared. Study-level points and caveats: In blood and tumor, TCR beta diversity was reportedly significantly higher in malignant thyroid tumors than in benign nodules.

Germline-derived CDR1 and CDR2 are LNHDA and SQIVND (reference sequence). The CDR3 consists of 14 residues. Trimming removed 5 bases from V and 2 bases from J; junction bases left unmatched: 2. The entire patient cohort was treatment-naive prior to thyroid surgery. In the study's own analysis: Clinicopathological groups of papillary thyroid cancer showed CDR3 differences that were used to build a distant-metastasis classifier. TCRdb recomputed clones from the PCR reads via MiXCR. The authors' filters were not applied to this entry. The sample yields roughly 8,400 clones, around 29% seen once. The TCR sequence derives from a female donor with papillary thyroid cancer or a benign thyroid nodule (not recorded which). Some clones in this sample may be carry-over from other donors' samples. Source material: tumor tissue. The V gene is TRBV19, the J gene TRBJ1-4; 7 bases match TRBD1. CDR3 nucleotide sequence: TGTGCCAGTAGTCGAGGGGGCACTAATGAAAAACTGTTTTTT. It is translated as CASSRGGTNEKLFF.